This T cell receptor (beta chain) was observed in a study of T cell responses to AZD1222 COVID-19 vaccine (dated by TCRdb to about 2021). Broadly, across the study: AZD1222 recipients with second doses at about 4 weeks or about 12 weeks were pooled, because spike-specific TCR depth and breadth did not differ between schedules. Trial participants were enrolled into age subgroups of 18-55, 56-69 and 70-plus years, which contained approximately 150, 28 and 58 TCR-sequenced participants, respectively. TCR sequencing was performed for more than 230 trial participants, of whom approximately 200 were given two doses of AZD1222 and approximately 26 were given two doses of MenACWY control vaccine. Beyond this particular receptor, the publication reports: Participants were mostly white British, with more females than males. The authors suggested clonal diversity may have been underestimated. The whole spike protein was spanned by vaccine-associated CD4 TCRs, and dominant responses were seen in regions 160-218 and 743-854. Nearly half of unique spike-specific TCRs reportedly recognized epitopes outside regions mutated in the B.1.351 and B.1.1.7 variants. After two AZD1222 doses, spike-specific TCR breadth and depth were significantly higher than at day 0 and than in MenACWY recipients. The 56-69-year group was small, and its depth increase did not reach significance, likely because of low power. Because no day 14 peak-response samples were available, the repertoires could be characterized only after the peak T cell response. Conclusions about previously exposed vaccinees were limited because only six AZD1222 recipients were SARS-CoV-2 seropositive at baseline.

To note about this clone: What this receptor recognizes is not known. Within one base of it there is no much larger clone, and no base qualities were kept.

The CDR3 regions of human TCRbeta chains were subjected to immunosequencing. The paper's data handling went like this. Repertoire TCRs were matched against a reference library of SARS-CoV-2-specific TCRs generated with the MIRA antigen-specificity platform. Breadth was defined as the fraction of unique TCRs that were SARS-CoV-2-associated. Depth was defined as the fraction of total T cells that were SARS-CoV-2-associated. Using the MIRA data, each spike-specific TCR was assigned both to the spike region to which the TCR was reactive and to a CD4 or CD8 class. Log10-transformed breadth and depth values were compared by one-way ANOVA with Sidak's multiple comparisons tests. Entries here come from immuneACCESS through TCRdb and include only in-frame sequences with V and J called. Some clones fail to appear in such tables; in the studies checked, an unresolved V gene covers under half of the shortfall, and the cause of the remainder is unknown. Clone size and the V and J calls come from that table; the DNA yielded D and trimming. Within this sample are about 140,000 clones, with approximately 90% of them counted one time only. 5.5% of the sample goes to the ten largest clones.

The sample's time point label, decoded: baseline before first vaccination. Vaccinee samples came from UK trials COV001 and COV002, including a single-blind randomized controlled phase 2/3 trial of AZD1222 (ChAdOx1 nCoV-19) in healthy adults. For TCRbeta chain sequencing, PBMC samples were collected from trial participants at day 0 and at day 28 after the second dose. The CDR3 numbers 16 residues from cysteine through phenylalanine. The retained sequence is limited to the CDR3, 48 bases, with the frame set at the first base. The source is an adult in good health. The rearrangement combines TRBV7-5 with TRBJ1-3; TRBD1 reflects the table's D call only, with no check against the DNA. TRBV7-5 is listed as a pseudogene. Material: peripheral blood, obtained on day 0 of AZD1222 vaccination. The DNA reads TGTGCCAGAAGCCCTGAGACAGGGGGATCTGGAAACACCATATATTTT. Translation gives CARSPETGGSGNTIYF.